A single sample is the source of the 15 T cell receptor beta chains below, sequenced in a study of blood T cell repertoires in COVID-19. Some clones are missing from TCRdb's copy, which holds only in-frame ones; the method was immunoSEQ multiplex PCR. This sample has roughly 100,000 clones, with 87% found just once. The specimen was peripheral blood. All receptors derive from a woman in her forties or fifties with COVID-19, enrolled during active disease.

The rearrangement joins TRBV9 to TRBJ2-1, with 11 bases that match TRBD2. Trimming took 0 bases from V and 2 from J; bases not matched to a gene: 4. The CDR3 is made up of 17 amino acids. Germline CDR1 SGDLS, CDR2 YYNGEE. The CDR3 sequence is CASSVARSGGAYNEQFF. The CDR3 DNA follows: TGTGCCAGCAGCGTAGCTCGTAGCGGGGGGGCCTACAATGAGCAGTTCTTC. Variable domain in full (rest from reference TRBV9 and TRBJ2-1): DSGVTQTPKHLITATGQRVTLRCSPRSGDLSVYWYQQSLDQGLQFLIQYYNGEERAKGNILERFSAQQFPDLHSELNLSSLELGDSALYFCASSVARSGGAYNEQFFGPGTRLTVL.

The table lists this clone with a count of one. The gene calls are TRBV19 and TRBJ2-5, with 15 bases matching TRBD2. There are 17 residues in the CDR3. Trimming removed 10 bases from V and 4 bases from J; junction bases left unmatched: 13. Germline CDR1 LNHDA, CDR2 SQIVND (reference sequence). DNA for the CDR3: TGTGCCACCGGACTAGCGGGGGGGCCGTATAGTCGAGAGACCCAGTACTTC. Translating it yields CATGLAGGPYSRETQYF.

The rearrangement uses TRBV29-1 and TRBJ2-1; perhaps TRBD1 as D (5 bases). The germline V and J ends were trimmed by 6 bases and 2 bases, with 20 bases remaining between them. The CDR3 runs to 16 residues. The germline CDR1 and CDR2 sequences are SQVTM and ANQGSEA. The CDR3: CSVGLLGLSAYNEQFF. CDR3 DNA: TGCAGCGTCGGCCTGTTGGGGCTTTCCGCCTACAATGAGCAGTTCTTC.

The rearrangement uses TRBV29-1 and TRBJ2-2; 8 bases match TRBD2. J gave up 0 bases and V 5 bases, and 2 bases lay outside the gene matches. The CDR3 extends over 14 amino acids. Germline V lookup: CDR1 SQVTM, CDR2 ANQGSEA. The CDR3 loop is CSVSGGPNTGELFF. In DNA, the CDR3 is TGCAGCGTTAGCGGGGGCCCGAACACCGGGGAGCTGTTTTTT.

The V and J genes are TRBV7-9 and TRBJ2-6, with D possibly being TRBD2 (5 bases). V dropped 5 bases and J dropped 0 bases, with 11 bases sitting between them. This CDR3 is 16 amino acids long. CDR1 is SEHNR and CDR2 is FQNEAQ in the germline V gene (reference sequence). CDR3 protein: CASSPPEGSGANVLTF. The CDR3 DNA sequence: TGTGCCAGCAGCCCCCCAGAGGGCTCTGGGGCCAACGTCCTGACTTTC.

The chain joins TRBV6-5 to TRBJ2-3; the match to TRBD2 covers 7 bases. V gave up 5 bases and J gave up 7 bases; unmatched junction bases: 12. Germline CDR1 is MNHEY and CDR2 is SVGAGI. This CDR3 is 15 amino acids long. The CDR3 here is CASSLVWGGGYTQYF. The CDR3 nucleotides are TGTGCCAGCAGTCTGGTTTGGGGGGGAGGCTATACGCAGTATTTT.

The CDR3 loop is CASSQVQGQGTDTQYF. In DNA, the CDR3 is TGCGCCAGCAGCCAAGTCCAGGGTCAAGGCACAGATACGCAGTATTTT. V usage is TRBV4-1 and J usage is TRBJ2-3, with D perhaps matching TRBD1 (5 bases). The CDR3 is 16 residues long. Trimming shortened V by 1 base and J by 1 base, and 12 bases separated the two germline ends. Germline V gene data show CDR1 as MGHRA and CDR2 as YSYEKL.

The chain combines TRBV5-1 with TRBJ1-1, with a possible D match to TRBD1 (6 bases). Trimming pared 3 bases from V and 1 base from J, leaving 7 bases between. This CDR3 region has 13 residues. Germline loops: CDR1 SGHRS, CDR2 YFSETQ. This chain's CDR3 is CASSSGQNTEAFF. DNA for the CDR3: TGCGCCAGCAGCTCGGGACAGAACACTGAAGCTTTCTTT.

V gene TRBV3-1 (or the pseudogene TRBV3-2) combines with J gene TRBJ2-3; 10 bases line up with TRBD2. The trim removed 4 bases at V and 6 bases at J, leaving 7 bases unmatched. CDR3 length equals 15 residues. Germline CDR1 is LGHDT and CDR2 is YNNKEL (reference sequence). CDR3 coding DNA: TGTGCCAGCAGCCCCCCAGCGGGGGGGTACGATACGCAGTATTTT. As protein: CASSPPAGGYDTQYF.

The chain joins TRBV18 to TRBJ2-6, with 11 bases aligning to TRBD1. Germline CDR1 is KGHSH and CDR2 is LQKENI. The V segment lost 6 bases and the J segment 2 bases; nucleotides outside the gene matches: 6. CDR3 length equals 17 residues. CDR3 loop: CASSAGQGGAGANVLTF. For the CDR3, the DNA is TGTGCCAGCTCCGCGGGACAGGGGGGGGCTGGGGCCAACGTCCTGACTTTC.

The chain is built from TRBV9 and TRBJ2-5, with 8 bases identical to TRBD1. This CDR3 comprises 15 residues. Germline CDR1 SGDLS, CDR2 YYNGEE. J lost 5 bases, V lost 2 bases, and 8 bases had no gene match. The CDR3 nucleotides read TGTGCCAGCAGCGTTTTCGGGCAGGGGGCTGAGACCCAGTACTTC. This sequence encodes CASSVFGQGAETQYF.

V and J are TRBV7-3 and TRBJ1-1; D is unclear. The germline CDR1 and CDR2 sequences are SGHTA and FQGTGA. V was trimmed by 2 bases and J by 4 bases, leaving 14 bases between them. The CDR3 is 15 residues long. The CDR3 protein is CASSLSGDLGTEAFF. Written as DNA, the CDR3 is TGTGCCAGCAGCTTATCCGGGGATCTGGGCACTGAAGCTTTCTTT.

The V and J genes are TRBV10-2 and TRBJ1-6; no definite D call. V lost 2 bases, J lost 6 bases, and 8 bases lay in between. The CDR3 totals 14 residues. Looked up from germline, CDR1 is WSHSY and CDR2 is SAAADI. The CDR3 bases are TGCGCCAGCAGTGAGCGGGTTGGTAATTCACCCCTCCACTTT. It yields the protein CASSERVGNSPLHF.

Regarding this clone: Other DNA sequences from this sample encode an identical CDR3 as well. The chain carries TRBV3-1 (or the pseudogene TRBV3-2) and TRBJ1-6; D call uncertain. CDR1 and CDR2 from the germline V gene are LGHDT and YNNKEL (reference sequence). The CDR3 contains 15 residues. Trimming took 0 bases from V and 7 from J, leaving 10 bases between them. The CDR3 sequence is CASSQDFTGNSPLHF. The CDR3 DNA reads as TGTGCCAGCAGCCAAGATTTTACCGGGAATTCACCCCTCCACTTT.

Here the CDR3 reads CASSKRQGAGETQYF. Here the CDR3 DNA reads TGCGCCAGCAGCAAGCGACAGGGGGCCGGGGAGACCCAGTACTTC. This chain joins TRBV5-1 and TRBJ2-5, with TRBD1 matching over 10 bases. CDR1 SGHRS and CDR2 YFSETQ come from the germline V gene. The CDR3 spans 15 residues. Trimming removed 4 bases from V and 5 bases from J; junction bases left unmatched: 8.